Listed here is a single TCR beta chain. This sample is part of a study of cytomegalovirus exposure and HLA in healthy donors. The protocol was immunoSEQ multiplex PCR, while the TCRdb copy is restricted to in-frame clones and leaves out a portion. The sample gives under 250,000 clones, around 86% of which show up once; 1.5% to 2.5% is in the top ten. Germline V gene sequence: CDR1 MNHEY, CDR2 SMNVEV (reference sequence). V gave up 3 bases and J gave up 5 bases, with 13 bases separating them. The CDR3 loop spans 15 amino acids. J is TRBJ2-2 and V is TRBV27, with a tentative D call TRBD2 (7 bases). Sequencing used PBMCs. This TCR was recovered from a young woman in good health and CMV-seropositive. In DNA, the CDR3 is TGTGCCAGCAGTTTGGCGGGGGCGCGGACCGGGGAGCTGTTTTTT. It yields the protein CASSLAGARTGELFF.